What follows describes a single T cell receptor beta chain. The antigen remains undetermined. Nucleic acids came from premalignant or tumor cells enriched by macro-dissection. This table comes from immunoSEQ multiplex PCR, and its TCRdb copy is limited to in-frame clones, with some not included. The sample lists 20,000 to 25,000 clones, less than 80% seen once, with 5.5% to 6.5% in the top ten. This entry belongs to a study of immune evolution from preneoplasia to lung adenocarcinoma. CDR1 and CDR2 from the germline V gene are MDHEN and SYDVKM. The V and J ends lost 7 bases and 5 bases, in that order; junction bases with no gene match: 13. The CDR3 totals 16 residues. Study-wide results and caveats: Highest clonality occurred in KRAS-mutant, not EGFR-mutant or double wild-type, nodules. Later-stage lesions seemingly showed higher T cell density and diversity than normal lung.

The clonotype was recovered from a person in their sixties with lung adenocarcinoma. Sequencing was done on a sample of FFPE invasive lung adenocarcinoma tissue. The J gene is TRBJ2-3, the V gene TRBV28; 9 positions agree with TRBD2. CDR3 in amino acids: CASNSRLAGRGDTQYF. The DNA for the CDR3 is TGTGCCAGCAACTCAAGGCTAGCGGGAAGAGGAGATACGCAGTATTTT.